Shown below are 8 T cell receptor beta chains from a single sample sequenced in a study of control samples from healthy donors and cancer patients. Using immunoSEQ multiplex PCR, the repertoire was profiled, and TCRdb retains in-frame clones only, with some absent. The profile shows approximately 100,000 clones, about 89% of them singletons. The sequenced sample consisted of PBMCs. These receptors all stem from a man between 60 and 70 years old with lung cancer.

The chain uses TRBV30 and TRBJ1-4, with D possibly TRBD1 on 5 matching bases. The CDR3 is 15 amino acids. Trimming left V 2 bases short and J 5 bases short, with 15 bases between. Germline-derived CDR1 and CDR2 are GTSNPN and SVGIG (reference sequence). CDR3 DNA sequence: TGTGCCTGGAGTCTCGTAGTGGGACCAAATGAAAAACTGTTTTTT. This sequence encodes CAWSLVVGPNEKLFF. The full variable domain, rest sourced from reference TRBV30 and TRBJ1-4, is SQTIHQWPATLVQPVGSPLSLECTVEGTSNPNLYWYRQAAGRGLQLLFYSVGIGQISSEVPQNLSASRPQDRQFILSSKKLLLSDSGFYLCAWSLVVGPNEKLFFGSGTQLSVL.

V usage is TRBV7-9 and J usage is TRBJ1-2; 9 bases line up with TRBD1. CDR3 length: 14 amino acids. Germline CDR1 and CDR2: SEHNR and FQNEAQ (reference sequence). V was pared by 5 bases and J by 3 bases, with 4 bases of the junction left unmatched. The CDR3 is CASSLRQGDYGYTF. The DNA of the CDR3 is TGTGCCAGCAGCCTCCGACAGGGGGACTATGGCTACACCTTC.

V and J are TRBV11-3 and TRBJ2-6; D remains ambiguous. The CDR3 is 17 residues long. Between the trimmed V and J ends, which lost 4 bases and 0 bases, there was a span of 13 bases. Germline V lookup: CDR1 SGHNT, CDR2 YENEEA. The CDR3 nucleotides read TGTGCCAGCAGCTACACCGTCCTCTCCTCTGGGGCCAACGTCCTGACTTTC. The encoded protein is CASSYTVLSSGANVLTF.

Regarding this clone: The sample carries other DNA sequences with the same CDR3. V is TRBV9 and J is TRBJ2-2; D remains ambiguous. Looked up from germline, CDR1 is SGDLS and CDR2 is YYNGEE. The CDR3 has 14 amino acids. The V end was cut by 2 bases, the J end by 1 base, with 6 bases between. Here the CDR3 DNA reads TGTGCCAGCAGCGTTTCGGGGAACACCGGGGAGCTGTTTTTT. Its translation is CASSVSGNTGELFF.

The V and J genes are TRBV12-3 or TRBV12-4 and TRBJ2-1; D is uncertain. This CDR3 is 9 amino acids long. Trimming removed 10 bases at V and 12 bases at J, with 10 bases between. CDR3 protein: CATLRRQFF. CDR3 bases: TGTGCCACCTTACGAAGGCAGTTCTTC.

The chain has TRBV11-1 and TRBJ1-2; 7 positions match TRBD1. This CDR3 is 13 amino acids long. J was trimmed by 7 bases and V by 5 bases; bases with no gene match: 7. Germline V CDR1 and CDR2: SGHAT, FQDESV (reference sequence). CDR3: CASSPRQGGGYTF. CDR3 coding DNA: TGTGCCAGCAGCCCCCGACAGGGTGGTGGCTACACCTTC.

The CDR3 region is CASNLDRSTDTQYF. CDR3 coding DNA: TGTGCCAGCAACCTGGATCGCAGCACAGATACGCAGTATTTT. The chain is built from TRBV7-9 and TRBJ2-3; unclear D gene. The CDR3 is made up of 14 amino acids. Germline V gene sequence: CDR1 SEHNR, CDR2 FQNEAQ (reference sequence). V was shortened by 7 bases and J by 0 bases, with 11 bases between the two germline ends.

This chain connects TRBV28 to TRBJ1-6; possibly TRBD1 for D (6 bases). V shed 5 bases and J shed 10 bases, with 15 bases lying between them. Germline-derived CDR1 and CDR2 are MDHEN and SYDVKM. The CDR3 extends over 14 amino acids. This CDR3 reads CASSIEGRGSPLHF. The CDR3 coding sequence is TGTGCCAGCAGTATTGAGGGCAGGGGATCACCCCTCCACTTT.